One sample yielded the 19 T cell receptor beta chains listed below, sequenced in a study of blood T cell dynamics during melanoma immunotherapy. Time point in this sample: week 3, after first cycle of checkpoint inhibitor. TCRdb's table, derived via immunoSEQ multiplex PCR, lists solely in-frame clones and lacks some. The table includes over 5,500 clones, roughly 77% detected once. Sequencing was performed on blood, taken from a patient treated with checkpoint blockade. These receptor sequences come from a human donor with melanoma.

The rearrangement uses TRBV6-1 and TRBJ2-5, with TRBD2 identical over 15 bases. CDR3 length: 15 amino acids. CDR1 MNHNS and CDR2 SASEGT come from the germline V gene. The V segment lost 4 bases and the J segment 4 bases; nucleotides outside the gene matches: 1. DNA of the CDR3: TGTGCCAGCAGTGGGACTAGCGGGGGGGCAGAGACCCAGTACTTC. It yields the protein CASSGTSGGAETQYF.

The V gene is TRBV7-9, the J gene TRBJ2-7, with D perhaps matching TRBD2 (6 bases). The V end was cut by 5 bases, the J end by 2 bases, with 16 bases between. The germline V gene has CDR1 SEHNR and CDR2 FQNEAQ (reference sequence). The CDR3 totals 15 residues. The CDR3 nucleotides read TGTGCCAGCAGCCGATCCGGGGCGGGGACCTACGAGCAGTACTTC. It encodes CASSRSGAGTYEQYF.

The chain employs TRBV7-9 and TRBJ1-1; a possible D gene is TRBD1 (6 bases). The V end was cut by 4 bases, the J end by 6 bases, with 15 bases between. The CDR3 runs to 14 residues. Germline V gene sequence: CDR1 SEHNR, CDR2 FQNEAQ (reference sequence). The CDR3 sequence is CASSSQGISAEAFF. The DNA of the CDR3 is TGTGCCAGCAGCTCACAGGGTATTTCGGCTGAAGCTTTCTTT.

This clone was observed a handful of times. This chain uses TRBV4-1 with TRBJ2-7; D may be TRBD2 (6 bases). V was pared by 4 bases and J by 0 bases, with 19 bases between. The CDR3 loop spans 17 amino acids. Germline CDR1 and CDR2: MGHRA and YSYEKL. CDR3 in DNA: TGCGCCAGCAGCCCCGGAGGGCTGGGATCTCGCTCCTACGAGCAGTACTTC. The encoded protein is CASSPGGLGSRSYEQYF.

J is TRBJ1-2 and V is TRBV6-1; D uncertain. Trimming stripped 3 bases from V and 7 bases from J, with 9 bases between. The germline gives CDR1 MNHNS, CDR2 SASEGT. The CDR3 extends over 12 amino acids. The CDR3 DNA reads as TGTGCCAGCAGTGACCCGCCTTCTGGCTACACCTTC. It translates to CASSDPPSGYTF.

The V and J genes are TRBV25-1 and TRBJ1-2, with 7 positions matching TRBD1. CDR1 MGHDK and CDR2 SYGVNS come from the germline V gene. V lost 4 bases, J lost 3 bases, and 8 bases stayed unmatched. CDR3 length: 15 residues. CDR3 sequence: CASSGRQGSYYGYTF. The CDR3 DNA follows: TGTGCCAGCAGTGGGCGACAGGGTTCTTACTATGGCTACACCTTC.

This chain connects TRBV2 to TRBJ1-5; 8 nucleotides agree with TRBD1. The CDR3 runs 15 residues. CDR1 is SNHLY and CDR2 is FYNNEI in the germline V gene. Trimming took 3 bases from V and 6 from J; bases not matched to a gene: 7. The CDR3 DNA follows: TGTGCCAGCAGTGACGTAGGACAGGGAACTCAGCCCCAGCATTTT. Protein sequence: CASSDVGQGTQPQHF.

V gene TRBV6-5 combines with J gene TRBJ2-7; 7 bases map to TRBD1. CDR1 and CDR2 (germline): MNHEY, SVGAGI. J was trimmed by 3 bases and V by 6 bases; bases with no gene match: 11. The CDR3 runs 15 residues. The CDR3 here is CASSEQGTLFYEQYF. The CDR3 DNA reads TGTGCCAGCAGCGAACAGGGGACCCTTTTCTACGAGCAGTACTTC.

The chain combines TRBV7-2 with TRBJ2-1; D gene unclear. The CDR3 runs 14 residues. The V end was cut by 5 bases, the J end by 6 bases, with 14 bases between. Germline V gene lookup returns CDR1 SGHTA and CDR2 FQGNSA. The CDR3 is CASSAASWFNEQFF. The CDR3 DNA reads as TGTGCCAGCAGCGCGGCCTCATGGTTCAATGAGCAGTTCTTC. The entire variable domain, with the rest obtained from reference TRBV7-2 and TRBJ2-1, is as follows: GAGVSQSPSNKVTEKGKDVELRCDPISGHTALYWYRQSLGQGLEFLIYFQGNSAPDKSGLPSDRFSAERTGGSVSTLTIQRTQQEDSAVYLCASSAASWFNEQFFGPGTRLTVL.

The chain employs TRBV5-4 and TRBJ1-5, with no clear D. Germline CDR1 SGHNT, CDR2 YYREEE (reference sequence). The V and J ends lost 3 bases and 0 bases respectively, with 13 bases between them. The CDR3 length is 16 residues. The CDR3: CASSSDGGFSNQPQHF. The CDR3 DNA is TGTGCCAGCAGCTCGGACGGAGGGTTTAGCAATCAGCCCCAGCATTTT. Combining the CDR3 with reference TRBV5-4 and TRBJ1-5 gives the whole variable domain ETGVTQSPTHLIKTRGQQVTLRCSSQSGHNTVSWYQQALGQGPQFIFQYYREEENGRGNFPPRFSGLQFPNYSSELNVNALELDDSALYLCASSSDGGFSNQPQHFGDGTRLSIL.

This clone has only one observation. The chain links TRBV12-5 to TRBJ2-2; 10 bases fit TRBD1. V lost 5 bases and J lost 1; bases outside the gene matches: 7. The CDR3 is 17 residues long. From germline, CDR1 is LGHNT and CDR2 FRNRAP. This CDR3 reads CASGRRQGARNTGELFF. The CDR3 nucleotides are TGTGCTAGTGGTCGGAGACAGGGGGCGAGGAACACCGGGGAGCTGTTTTTT.

V gene TRBV5-1 combines with J gene TRBJ1-1; D possibly corresponds to TRBD1 (6 bases). CDR1 and CDR2 (germline): SGHRS, YFSETQ. V gave up 7 bases and J gave up 5 bases, with 15 bases separating them. This CDR3 comprises 13 residues. DNA for the CDR3: TGCGCCAGCCAAAGACAGGTGGGAACTGAAGCTTTCTTT. This sequence encodes CASQRQVGTEAFF.

This chain connects TRBV7-9 to TRBJ2-3, with D perhaps given as TRBD1 or TRBD2 (5 bases each). The ends were cut back, 5 bases at V and 4 bases at J, with 25 bases in the middle. The CDR3 covers 18 residues. Germline V CDR1 and CDR2: SEHNR, FQNEAQ (reference sequence). CDR3 loop: CASSPRGPEGSLSDTQYF. For the CDR3, the DNA is TGTGCCAGCAGCCCGAGGGGACCCGAAGGTTCGCTGTCAGATACGCAGTATTTT.

The chain couples TRBV18 to TRBJ1-2; the D gene is possibly TRBD1 (5 bases). This CDR3 spans 12 amino acids. CDR1 and CDR2 from the germline V gene are KGHSH and LQKENI. V shed 2 bases and J shed 5 bases, with 6 bases lying between them. CDR3 loop: CASSPTGYGYTF. CDR3 nucleotide sequence: TGTGCCAGCTCACCAACAGGTTATGGCTACACCTTC.

This chain connects TRBV27 to TRBJ2-5; D is possibly TRBD1 or TRBD2 (5 bases each). The length of the CDR3 is 14 residues. Trimming left V 2 bases short and J 4 bases short, with 11 bases between. Germline CDR1 is MNHEY and CDR2 is SMNVEV (reference sequence). This CDR3 is CASSLMGTGETQYF. The CDR3 nucleotides read TGTGCCAGCAGTTTAATGGGGACGGGAGAGACCCAGTACTTC.

This clone was recorded only once. The gene calls are TRBV16 and TRBJ1-3, with no clear D. CDR1 KGHSY and CDR2 FQNENV come from the germline V gene. The CDR3 has 15 residues. V was cut by 2 bases and J by 0 bases, with 8 bases left in between. The CDR3 here is CASSQRESSGNTIYF. CDR3 DNA: TGTGCCAGCAGCCAACGGGAGAGCTCTGGAAACACCATATATTTT.

This chain links TRBV9 with TRBJ1-5; the match to TRBD1 covers 9 bases. Germline V gene lookup returns CDR1 SGDLS and CDR2 YYNGEE. Losses at the gene ends were 3 bases for V and 4 bases for J; bases not matched to a gene: 5. This CDR3 is 15 amino acids long. The CDR3 DNA reads TGTGCCAGCAGCGCCGGACAGGGGCGAAATCAGCCCCAGCATTTT. Translation gives CASSAGQGRNQPQHF.

The CDR3 DNA reads as TGTGCCACCAGCACCCGCGGGACAGGGAATAGCAATCAGCCCCAGCATTTT. Protein: CATSTRGTGNSNQPQHF. The chain couples TRBV15 to TRBJ1-5, with 9 bases that match TRBD1. V dropped 4 bases and J dropped 0; count of bases not matched to a gene: 7. CDR1 LNHNV and CDR2 YYDKDF come from the germline V gene (reference sequence). The CDR3 has 17 residues. The full variable domain, in which reference TRBV15 and TRBJ1-5 provide the parts outside the CDR3, is DAMVIQNPRYQVTQFGKPVTLSCSQTLNHNVMYWYQQKSSQAPKLLFHYYDKDFNNEADTPDNFQSRRPNTSFCFLDIRSPGLGDTAMYLCATSTRGTGNSNQPQHFGDGTRLSIL.

The V call is TRBV5-1, the J call TRBJ2-2, with 10 bases aligning to TRBD1. V dropped 2 bases and J dropped 6; count of bases not matched to a gene: 4. Germline lookup yields CDR1 SGHRS and CDR2 YFSETQ. The CDR3 consists of 15 residues. The CDR3 sequence is CASSLPGQGSGELFF. The CDR3, as DNA: TGCGCCAGCAGCTTACCGGGACAGGGGTCCGGGGAGCTGTTTTTT.